Below are 17 T cell receptor beta chains sequenced from a single sample in a study of Graves' ophthalmopathy and Graves' hyperthyroidism. Scientists amplified the TCR beta CDR3 regions from RNA transcripts. RT-PCR was first run with HTBI primers, then multiplex PCR in a second round. TCRdb independently ran MiXCR on the multiplex PCR reads; one entry per CDR3 protein. The sample lists approximately 700,000 distinct CDR3 sequences, roughly 41% occurring once. The specimen sequenced was peripheral blood. All receptors derive from an adult man with Graves' ophthalmopathy.

This clonotype was found many times. The chain is built from TRBV7-2 and TRBJ1-1, with TRBD1 as a possible D gene (6 bases). V lost 5 bases to trimming and J lost 1 base, with 11 bases between them. CDR1 and CDR2 from the germline V gene are SGHTA and FQGNSA. This CDR3 is 14 amino acids long. In DNA, the CDR3 is TGTGCCAGCAGCGCCCAGACAGGGAACACTGAAGCTTTCTTT. This translates into CASSAQTGNTEAFF.

This clonotype was seen at least ten times. The rearrangement uses TRBV7-2 and TRBJ2-7; D is perhaps TRBD2 (5 bases). V was clipped by 0 bases and J by 4 bases, with 10 bases between them. Germline CDR1 is SGHTA and CDR2 is FQGNSA. The CDR3 sequence is 14 residues long. The CDR3 loop reads CASSLATGVYEQYF. The CDR3, as DNA: TGTGCCAGCAGCTTAGCTACCGGGGTGTACGAGCAGTACTTC.

This clonotype came up a few times. The chain couples TRBV5-1 to TRBJ2-2; TRBD1 matches at 9 bases. The CDR3 covers 17 residues. Losses at the gene ends were 1 base for V and 1 base for J; bases not matched to a gene: 5. CDR1 and CDR2 from the germline V gene are SGHRS and YFSETQ. CDR3 residues: CASSLTGTGMNTGELFF. The CDR3 DNA is TGCGCCAGCAGCTTGACCGGGACAGGGATGAACACCGGGGAGCTGTTTTTT.

Concerning this clonotype itself: Since a much larger clone is just one base distant, this may be a read error. The conserved phenylalanine or tryptophan normally closing the CDR3 is absent here, so this likely arose from a read error. V gene TRBV10-3 combines with J gene TRBJ1-1, with a weak D call TRBD1 (5 bases). This CDR3 is 13 amino acids long. Germline CDR1 and CDR2: ENHRY and SYGVKD. Trimming removed 10 bases at V and 1 base at J, with 13 bases between. The CDR3 loop reads CASRAAANTEAFS. The DNA of the CDR3 is TGTGCCAGCAGGGCAGCCGCGAACACTGAAGCTTTCTCT.

As for this clonotype: A much larger clonotype is one base distant, so this may be a read error. The DNA of the CDR3 is TGTGCCAGCAGCTTCGGTCCGCCCGGGGAGCTGTTTTTT. This codes for CASSFGPPGELFF. This rearrangement joins TRBV7-9 to TRBJ2-2; the D is unclear. This CDR3 spans 13 amino acids. V was shortened by 3 bases and J by 6 bases, with 8 bases between the two germline ends. Germline CDR1 SEHNR, CDR2 FQNEAQ (reference sequence).

This clonotype was counted at least ten times. The V gene is TRBV12-3 or TRBV12-4, the J gene TRBJ2-7, with a tentative D call TRBD1 (6 bases). The V gene lost 6 bases and the J gene lost 5 bases, with 17 bases spanning the gap. The CDR3 spans 14 residues. The CDR3: CASRDLRDNHEQYF. The DNA of the CDR3 is TGTGCCAGCAGAGACCTCCGGGACAACCACGAGCAGTACTTC.

This clonotype was recorded many times. The CDR3 loop reads CASSIQGSIQSPLHF. DNA of the CDR3: TGTGCCAGTAGTATCCAGGGATCGATTCAATCACCCCTCCACTTT. The chain carries TRBV19 and TRBJ1-6; a weak D match, TRBD1 (5 bases). The ends were cut back, 3 bases at V and 10 bases at J, with 16 bases in the middle. The CDR3 is made up of 15 amino acids. Germline CDR1 LNHDA, CDR2 SQIVND (reference sequence).

In its sample, this clonotype was seen a few times. The chain employs TRBV7-6 and TRBJ2-3; TRBD2 matches 11 bases. CDR1 and CDR2 from the germline V gene are SGHVS and FNYEAQ. The trim removed 5 bases at V and 6 bases at J, leaving 10 bases unmatched. The CDR3 contains 16 residues. The CDR3 DNA is TGTGCCAGCAGCGAATTCCTAGCGGGAGGAGAGGATACGCAGTATTTT. It translates to CASSEFLAGGEDTQYF. Full variable domain (remainder filled in from reference TRBV7-6 and TRBJ2-3): GAGVSQSPRYKVTKRGQDVALRCDPISGHVSLYWYRQALGQGPEFLTYFNYEAQQDKSGLPNDRFSAERPEGSISTLTIQRTEQRDSAMYRCASSEFLAGGEDTQYFGPGTRLTVL.

This clonotype appeared a few times. The chain joins TRBV5-4 to TRBJ2-5; TRBD1 is a possible D gene (6 bases). The CDR3 has 14 amino acids. CDR1 SGHNT and CDR2 YYREEE come from the germline V gene (reference sequence). V was pared by 4 bases and J by 2 bases, with 12 bases between. The CDR3 bases are TGTGCCAGCAGCGTCGGGACAAAACAAGAGACCCAGTACTTC. Translation gives CASSVGTKQETQYF.

The chain uses TRBV25-1 and TRBJ1-3; 12 bases align to TRBD1. Per the germline V gene, CDR1 is MGHDK and CDR2 is SYGVNS. The CDR3 runs to 17 residues. J gave up 8 bases and V 4 bases, and 12 bases lay outside the gene matches. The CDR3 DNA sequence: TGTGCCAGCAGTGGGTGGGACAGGGGGCAGAAAGGCTACACCATATATTTT. It is translated as CASSGWDRGQKGYTIYF.

V is TRBV30 and J is TRBJ2-1, with 8 bases that match TRBD1. The germline gives CDR1 GTSNPN, CDR2 SVGIG (reference sequence). J lost 7 bases, V lost 0 bases, and 8 bases had no gene match. This CDR3 contains 15 residues. CDR3 sequence: CAWSVRTGRFNEQFF. The DNA of the CDR3 is TGTGCCTGGAGTGTAAGGACAGGGAGGTTTAATGAGCAGTTCTTC.

This clonotype was counted many times. V is TRBV19 and J is TRBJ2-7, with D maybe TRBD1 (5 bases). The CDR3 is made up of 16 amino acids. With 8 bases removed from V and 0 bases from J, the gap between germline ends came to 20 bases. Germline CDR1 is LNHDA and CDR2 is SQIVND (reference sequence). The CDR3 DNA reads as TGTGCCAGTCGAGCAAGGGGTCCACCCTCCTCCTACGAGCAGTACTTC. This translates into CASRARGPPSSYEQYF.

The V and J genes are TRBV2 and TRBJ2-2; D not certain. From germline, CDR1 is SNHLY and CDR2 FYNNEI. V was clipped by 5 bases and J by 13 bases, with 11 bases between them. CDR3 length: 11 amino acids. CDR3 amino acids: CASSSPGPLFF. The CDR3 region has the DNA TGTGCCAGCAGTTCCCCCGGGCCGCTGTTTTTT.

The genes are TRBV20-1 and TRBJ1-2; D is uncertain. Trimming took off 3 bases at V and 0 bases at J, with 14 bases between the two ends. CDR3 length equals 15 residues. CDR1 is DFQATT and CDR2 is SNEGSKA in the germline V gene (reference sequence). The CDR3 is CSASDPGSPNYGYTF. CDR3 DNA sequence: TGCAGTGCTAGCGACCCGGGATCACCTAACTATGGCTACACCTTC.

Only a few counts were recorded for this clonotype. This chain connects TRBV5-1 to TRBJ1-1; 9 nucleotides line up with TRBD1. There are 16 residues in the CDR3. V lost 3 bases and J lost 6; bases outside the gene matches: 12. Germline V lookup: CDR1 SGHRS, CDR2 YFSETQ. The CDR3 nucleotides are TGCGCCAGCAGCTCAACTAGGACAGGGGATACCGCTGAAGCTTTCTTT. Residues: CASSSTRTGDTAEAFF.

This chain joins TRBV7-3 and TRBJ2-7, with 9 positions matching TRBD2. The CDR3 extends over 14 amino acids. V was pared by 2 bases and J by 6 bases, with 5 bases of the junction left unmatched. From germline, CDR1 is SGHTA and CDR2 FQGTGA. This CDR3 reads CASSLGTSLLEQYF. CDR3 bases: TGTGCCAGCAGCTTAGGGACTAGCCTCCTCGAGCAGTACTTC. Full variable domain (remainder filled in from reference TRBV7-3 and TRBJ2-7): GAGVSQTPSNKVTEKGKYVELRCDPISGHTALYWYRQSLGQGPEFLIYFQGTGAADDSGLPNDRFFAVRPEGSVSTLKIQRTERGDSAVYLCASSLGTSLLEQYFGPGTRLTVT.

A word on this clonotype: Mismatch with germline at one junction end may stem from a read error. The chain carries TRBV7-9 and TRBJ2-2; the D gene could be TRBD1 or TRBD2 (5 bases each). CDR1 and CDR2 from the germline V gene are SEHNR and FQNEAQ (reference sequence). This CDR3 is 16 amino acids long. CDR3 loop: CASSQDSGSITGELFF. The CDR3 DNA sequence: TGCGCCAGCAGCCAAGATTCAGGGAGTATCACCGGGGAGCTGTTTTTT.